This T cell receptor beta chain was captured in a study of cytomegalovirus exposure and HLA in healthy donors. A word on this clone: Its antigen is not identified.

Overall study findings and caveats: Links to common viral pathogens appeared, in a later analysis, for several of the most significant clusters. The likely explanation for a cluster of highly shared sequence variants was sequencing artifact. Segments of the TCR beta V type were, in most cases, productive about 87% or about 30% of the time in an earlier analysis. Follow-up analysis found HLA locus-dependent TCR association rates, highest for DRB1 and lowest for HLA-C.

The PCR contained 60 Vbeta and 13 Jbeta primers. Libraries were prepared by immunoSEQ multiplex PCR; TCRdb keeps only in-frame clonotypes and omits some of them. The data contain 190,000 or so clones, about 80% of them seen just once; the ten biggest clones take up under 0.8%. Losses at the gene ends were 0 bases for V and 0 bases for J; bases not matched to a gene: 1. Germline CDR1 reads SGDLS; CDR2 reads YYNGEE. This CDR3 spans 15 amino acids. The specimen sequenced was PBMCs. This chain connects TRBV9 to TRBJ1-2; TRBD1 agrees at 8 bases. The TCR was taken from a boy younger than 18 in good health and CMV-seronegative. The CDR3 bases are TGTGCCAGCAGCGTAGGCAGGGGGCCTAACTATGGCTACACCTTC. Amino acid sequence: CASSVGRGPNYGYTF.